The clone carrying this TCR beta chain showed up just a few times. The antigen remains undetermined. This record belongs to a study of identical twins. Study-level points and caveats: Models underpredicted monozygotic twin sharing of out-of-frame TCR alpha.

Each CDR3 protein is one row after TCRdb ran MiXCR on the 5' RACE reads. Of fewer than 250,000 distinct CDR3 sequences listed, around 10% were seen once; the top ten hold roughly 5%. All donors were healthy, and all were Caucasian. This CDR3 spans 20 amino acids. Trimming took off 0 bases at V and 0 bases at J, with 21 bases between the two ends. Germline CDR1 LGHNT, CDR2 FRNRAP. The TCR was taken from a woman in her late teens or twenties in good health. The sequenced sample consisted of memory (CD45RO+) T cells sorted from blood. The chain uses TRBV12-5 and TRBJ2-1, with TRBD1 as a possible D gene (6 bases). CDR3 in DNA: TGTGCTAGTGGTTTGGTGGGCAGGGGAGTAATCCTGAGCTCCTACAATGAGCAGTTCTTC. This translates into CASGLVGRGVILSSYNEQFF.